This T cell receptor beta chain comes out of a study of T-cell reconstitution after alpha-beta-depleted transplantation in children. CDR1 DFQATT and CDR2 SNEGSKA come from the germline V gene (reference sequence). The CDR3 spans 15 residues. The V gene end was trimmed by 4 bases and the J gene end by 7 bases; junction bases not matched to a gene: 11. A library of TCRbeta sequences, prepared with unique molecular identifiers, was generated. A single record per CDR3 protein comes from TCRdb applying MiXCR to the PCR reads. The sample carries approximately 520,000 distinct CDR3 sequences, 30% to 35% recorded once.

The sequence was collected from a human donor who donated a stem cell graft to a child with aplastic anemia. The sample consisted of PBMCs from the stem cell graft donor, taken from the stem cell graft. The V and J genes are TRBV20-1 and TRBJ2-7; TRBD2 matches 12 bases. In DNA form, the CDR3 reads TGCAGTGCTACAGGACTAGCGGGAAATTTCTGGGAGCAGTACTTC. Its translation: CSATGLAGNFWEQYF.